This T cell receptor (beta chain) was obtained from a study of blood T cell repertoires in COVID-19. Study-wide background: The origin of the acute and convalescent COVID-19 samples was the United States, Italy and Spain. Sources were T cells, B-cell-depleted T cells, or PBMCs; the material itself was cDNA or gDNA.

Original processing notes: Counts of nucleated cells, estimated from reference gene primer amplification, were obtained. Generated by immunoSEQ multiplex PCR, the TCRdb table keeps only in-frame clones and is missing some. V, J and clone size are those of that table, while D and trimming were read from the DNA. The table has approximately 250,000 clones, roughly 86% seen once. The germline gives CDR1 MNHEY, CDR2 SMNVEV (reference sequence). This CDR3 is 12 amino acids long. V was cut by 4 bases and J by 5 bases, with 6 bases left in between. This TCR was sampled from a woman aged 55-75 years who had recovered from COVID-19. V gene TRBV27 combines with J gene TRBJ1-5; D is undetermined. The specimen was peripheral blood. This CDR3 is CASSSPYQPQHF. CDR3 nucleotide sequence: TGTGCCAGCAGTTCCCCGTATCAGCCCCAGCATTTT.